A selection of T cell receptor beta chains follows, all from one sample in a study of blood T cell repertoires in COVID-19. Libraries were prepared by immunoSEQ multiplex PCR; TCRdb keeps only in-frame clonotypes and omits some of them. Counted here are about 140,000 clones, roughly 79% occurring once; the ten biggest clones make up less than 3%. Source material: PBMCs or T cells enriched from blood (not recorded which). These receptors came from a woman in her fifties or sixties who had recovered from COVID-19. Each CDR3 is given with its conserved first and last residue. D genes are given only for firm matches. Only some rows state a clone size, as once, few, many or a class for expanded clones.

V gene	clone size	D gene	J gene	CDR3 DNA	CDR3 protein
TRBV6-4	NA	NA	TRBJ2-3	TGTGCCAGCAGTGACTCTTTAGCGTCTACAGATACGCAGTATTTT	CASSDSLASTDTQYF
TRBV7-9	NA	TRBD1	TRBJ1-1	TGTGCCAGCAGCTCGGACAGGGTTTGGAACACTGAAGCTTTCTTT	CASSSDRVWNTEAFF
TRBV3-1/TRBV3-2	NA	NA	TRBJ1-4	TGTGCCAGCAGCCCCAGAGGCGGTAATGAAAAACTGTTTTTT	CASSPRGGNEKLFF
TRBV6-5	NA	NA	TRBJ1-2	TGTGCCAGCAGCCTGACTGAGACTAACTATGGCTACACCTTC	CASSLTETNYGYTF
TRBV7-9	NA	NA	TRBJ1-2	TGTGCCAGCAGCTTAGTACCGGGGGTTGCCTATGGCTACACCTTC	CASSLVPGVAYGYTF
TRBV5-8	once	NA	TRBJ1-1	TGTGCCAGCAGCTTGGCGTCAGGGGTGAGAACTGAAGCTTTCTTT	CASSLASGVRTEAFF
TRBV11-1	once	TRBD2	TRBJ2-1	TGTGCCAGCAGCCCAGCTACTAGCGGGGGTCGGAATGAGCAGTTCTTC	CASSPATSGGRNEQFF
TRBV7-9	NA	NA	TRBJ2-7	TGTGCCAGCAGCTTAGGGACAGCCTACGAGCAGTACTTC	CASSLGTAYEQYF
TRBV4-2	NA	TRBD2	TRBJ2-1	TGTGCCAGCAGCCAAGCCAAGGGACTAGCGGGAGGGCCGGGAAATGAGCAGTTCTTC	CASSQAKGLAGGPGNEQFF
TRBV5-1	NA	TRBD2	TRBJ2-5	TGCGCCAGCAGCTTCCCGGGACTATGGGAGACCCAGTACTTC	CASSFPGLWETQYF
TRBV13	NA	NA	TRBJ2-1	TGTGCCAGCAGCTTAGGAGGTCTAGCAGGCTCCTACAATGAGCAGTTCTTC	CASSLGGLAGSYNEQFF
TRBV19	NA	NA	TRBJ2-2	TGTGCCAGTAGTATGACGACTCTGACGACCGGGGAGCTGTTTTTT	CASSMTTLTTGELFF
TRBV29-1	NA	TRBD1	TRBJ2-7	TGCAGCGTTCACTTTATTGAAACCGGGACAGGGGGGCACGAGCAGTACTTC	CSVHFIETGTGGHEQYF
TRBV25-1	NA	TRBD1	TRBJ1-2	TGTGCCAGCAGTGGGGGGACAGGGGTCTATGGCTACACCTTC	CASSGGTGVYGYTF
TRBV5-6	once	TRBD2	TRBJ2-7	TGTGCCAGCAGCTCCGGACTAGCGGGAGGGGAGTACTTC	CASSSGLAGGEYF
TRBV28	NA	TRBD1	TRBJ1-1	TGTGCCAGCACCGAGAGCGCAGGGGGAAAAACTGAAGCTTTCTTT	CASTESAGGKTEAFF
TRBV28	few	NA	TRBJ2-7	TGTGCCAGCAGTTTGGGGTCGTTTGGGGCTATTACCTACGAGCAGTACTTC	CASSLGSFGAITYEQYF
TRBV11-2	NA	TRBD2	TRBJ2-7	TGTGCCAGCAGCTCCCTGGAGCGGGAGAGGGAGCAGTACTTC	CASSSLEREREQYF
TRBV5-1	NA	NA	TRBJ1-2	TGCGCCAGCAGCTTGGCCTTGGGAGATGGCTACACCTTC	CASSLALGDGYTF
TRBV14	NA	NA	TRBJ2-1	TGTGCCAGCAGCCAAGTGGAGCGTGAGCAGTTCTTC	CASSQVEREQFF
TRBV19	few	TRBD1	TRBJ1-1	TGTGCCAGTAGTTCCCAGGGGGGCGCGGTCACTGAAGCTTTCTTT	CASSSQGGAVTEAFF
TRBV2	NA	NA	TRBJ1-2	TGTGCCAGCATAAGCGGGGTGGACTATGGCTACACCTTC	CASISGVDYGYTF
TRBV3-1/TRBV3-2	NA	NA	TRBJ1-1	TGTGCCAACACCCTCCATACCCCCGGGGGACGGAACACTGAAGCTTTCTTT	CANTLHTPGGRNTEAFF
TRBV27	NA	NA	TRBJ2-3	TGTGCCAGCAGTCTGCGACGCGGGGCCTTAAGCACAGATACGCAGTATTTT	CASSLRRGALSTDTQYF